This T cell receptor (beta chain) was recorded in a study of early T cells in non-severe SARS-CoV-2 infection. Study context: Alpha and beta chains were unpaired, from unsorted whole-blood bulk RNA. Study observations and caveats: The study's VDJdb matching favored anti-spike CD8 responses and missed private and CD4 specificities.

V lost 3 bases and J lost 2; bases outside the gene matches: 12. The CDR3 totals 16 residues. Per the germline V gene, CDR1 is DFQATT and CDR2 is SNEGSKA (reference sequence). Tagging with unique molecular identifiers was applied to individual cDNA molecules. TCRdb reprocessed the 5' RACE reads via MiXCR and lists one record per CDR3 protein. The sample lists tens of thousands of distinct CDR3 sequences, around 11% occurring once. A few counts support this clonotype. Antigen specificity is unknown. This TCR came from an adult who was a healthcare worker with PCR-confirmed SARS-CoV-2 infection or an uninfected control (not recorded which). This chain links TRBV20-1 with TRBJ2-5; the match to TRBD1 covers 7 bases. The source material was whole blood, sampled at baseline. The CDR3 here is CSASQPRAGGQETQYF. The CDR3 DNA is TGCAGTGCTAGCCAACCTCGGGCAGGGGGACAAGAGACCCAGTACTTC.